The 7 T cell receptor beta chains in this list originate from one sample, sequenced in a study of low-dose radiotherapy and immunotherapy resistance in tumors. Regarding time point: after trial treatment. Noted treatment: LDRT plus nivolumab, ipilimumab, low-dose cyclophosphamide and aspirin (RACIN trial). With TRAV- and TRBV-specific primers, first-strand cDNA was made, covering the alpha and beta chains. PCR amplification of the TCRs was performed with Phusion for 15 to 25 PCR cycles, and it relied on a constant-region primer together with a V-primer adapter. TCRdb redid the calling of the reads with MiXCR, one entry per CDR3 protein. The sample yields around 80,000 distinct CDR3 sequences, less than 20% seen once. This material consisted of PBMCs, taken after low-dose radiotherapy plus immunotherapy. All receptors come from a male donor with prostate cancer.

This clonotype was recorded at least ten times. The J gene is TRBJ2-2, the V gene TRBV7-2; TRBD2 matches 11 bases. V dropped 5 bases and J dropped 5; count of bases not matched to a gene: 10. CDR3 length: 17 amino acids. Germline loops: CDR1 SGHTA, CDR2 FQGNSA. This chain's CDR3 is CASSKDSGRAGTGELFF. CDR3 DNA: TGTGCCAGCAGCAAAGATAGCGGGAGGGCCGGTACCGGGGAGCTGTTTTTT.

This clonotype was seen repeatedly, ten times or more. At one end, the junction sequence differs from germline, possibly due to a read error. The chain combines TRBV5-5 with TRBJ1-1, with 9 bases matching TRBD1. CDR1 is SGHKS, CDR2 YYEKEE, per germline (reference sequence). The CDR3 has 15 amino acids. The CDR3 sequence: CASSWTGALNTEAFF. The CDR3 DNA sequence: TGCGCCAGCAGCTGGACAGGGGCCTTGAACACTGAAGCTTTCTTT.

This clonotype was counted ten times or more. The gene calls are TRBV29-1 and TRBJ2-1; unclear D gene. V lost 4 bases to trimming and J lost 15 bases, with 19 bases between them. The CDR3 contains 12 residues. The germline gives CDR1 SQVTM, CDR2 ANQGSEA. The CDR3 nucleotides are TGCAGCGTTGCGCGGCAGGAAGGCAGTGGGTTCTTC. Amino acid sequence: CSVARQEGSGFF.

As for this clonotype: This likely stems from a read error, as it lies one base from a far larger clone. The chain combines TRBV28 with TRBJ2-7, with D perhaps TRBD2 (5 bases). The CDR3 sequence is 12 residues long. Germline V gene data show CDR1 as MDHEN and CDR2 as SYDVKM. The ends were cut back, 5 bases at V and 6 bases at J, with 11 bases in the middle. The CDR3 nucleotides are TGTGCCAGCAGTGACGGGGTAGGCGAGCAGTACTTC. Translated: CASSDGVGEQYF.

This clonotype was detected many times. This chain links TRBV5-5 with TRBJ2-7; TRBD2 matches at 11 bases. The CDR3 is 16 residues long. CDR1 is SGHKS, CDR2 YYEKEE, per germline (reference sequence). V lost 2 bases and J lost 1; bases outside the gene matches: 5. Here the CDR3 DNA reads TGTGCCAGCAGCTTCGCCGGGACTAGCGGTTCCTACGAGCAGTACTTC. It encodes CASSFAGTSGSYEQYF.

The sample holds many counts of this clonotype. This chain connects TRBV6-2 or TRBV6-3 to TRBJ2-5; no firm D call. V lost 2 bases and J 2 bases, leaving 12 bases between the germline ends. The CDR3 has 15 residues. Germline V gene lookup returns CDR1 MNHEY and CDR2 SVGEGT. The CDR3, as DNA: TGTGCCAGCAGTTACCCAATTGCGTCACAAGAGACCCAGTACTTC. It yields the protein CASSYPIASQETQYF.

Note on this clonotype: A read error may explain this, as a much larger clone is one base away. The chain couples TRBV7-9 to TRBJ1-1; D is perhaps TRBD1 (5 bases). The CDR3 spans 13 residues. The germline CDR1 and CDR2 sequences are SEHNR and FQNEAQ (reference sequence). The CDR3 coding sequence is TGTGCCAACAGCCTGGGAGGGCAAGGGGCAGCTTTCTTT. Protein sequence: CANSLGGQGAAFF.